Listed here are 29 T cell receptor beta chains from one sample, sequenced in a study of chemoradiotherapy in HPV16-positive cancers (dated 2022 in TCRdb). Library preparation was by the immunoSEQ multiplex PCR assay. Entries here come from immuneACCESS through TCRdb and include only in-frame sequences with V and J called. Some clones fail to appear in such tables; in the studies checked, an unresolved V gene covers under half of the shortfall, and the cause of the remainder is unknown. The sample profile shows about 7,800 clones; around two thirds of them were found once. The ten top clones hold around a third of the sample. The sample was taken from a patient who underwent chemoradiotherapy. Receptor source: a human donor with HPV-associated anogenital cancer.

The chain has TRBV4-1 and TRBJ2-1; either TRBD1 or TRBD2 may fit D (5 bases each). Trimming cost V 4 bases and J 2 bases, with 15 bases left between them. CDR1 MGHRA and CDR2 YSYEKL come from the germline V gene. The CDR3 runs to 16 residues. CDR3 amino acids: CASSPPPRGTYNEQFF. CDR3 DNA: TGCGCCAGCAGCCCGCCCCCCCGGGGCACCTACAATGAGCAGTTCTTC.

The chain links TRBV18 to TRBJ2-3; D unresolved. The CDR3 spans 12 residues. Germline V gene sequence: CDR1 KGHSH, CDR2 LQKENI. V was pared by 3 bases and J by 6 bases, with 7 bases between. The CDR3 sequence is CASSPYLDTQYF. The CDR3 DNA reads TGTGCCAGCTCACCTTATCTGGATACGCAGTATTTT.

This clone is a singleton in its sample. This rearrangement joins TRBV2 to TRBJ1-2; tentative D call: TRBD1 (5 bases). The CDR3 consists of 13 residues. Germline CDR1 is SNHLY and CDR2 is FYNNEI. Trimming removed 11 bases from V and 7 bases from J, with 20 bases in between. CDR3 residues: CAGRGGVGSGYTF. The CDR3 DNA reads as TGTGCCGGACGGGGGGGGGTCGGAAGTGGCTACACCTTC.

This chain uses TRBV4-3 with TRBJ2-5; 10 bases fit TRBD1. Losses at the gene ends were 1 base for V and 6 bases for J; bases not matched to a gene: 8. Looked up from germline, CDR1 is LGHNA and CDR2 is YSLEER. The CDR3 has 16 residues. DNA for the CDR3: TGCGCCAGCAGCCAAGGTTGGGACAGGGGCAAGCAGACCCAGTACTTC. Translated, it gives CASSQGWDRGKQTQYF.

Here the CDR3 reads CASSESVNTEAFF. The CDR3, as DNA: TGCGCCAGCAGTGAGTCGGTGAACACTGAAGCTTTCTTT. V and J are TRBV10-2 and TRBJ1-1; the D is unclear. CDR1 and CDR2 from the germline V gene are WSHSY and SAAADI. The CDR3 is 13 residues long. The V end was cut by 0 bases, the J end by 0 bases, with 2 bases between.

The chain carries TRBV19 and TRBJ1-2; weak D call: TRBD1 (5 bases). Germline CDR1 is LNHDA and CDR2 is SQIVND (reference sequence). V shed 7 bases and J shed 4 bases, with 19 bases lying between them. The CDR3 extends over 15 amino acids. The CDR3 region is CASNEQATWGYGYTF. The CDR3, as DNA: TGTGCCAGTAACGAACAGGCTACCTGGGGCTATGGCTACACCTTC.

CDR3: CASSQAGTGVNEKLFF. CDR3 bases: TGCGCCAGCAGCCAAGCCGGGACAGGGGTTAATGAAAAACTGTTTTTT. The chain couples TRBV4-1 to TRBJ1-4; 10 nucleotides match TRBD1. V shed 1 base and J 4 bases; nucleotides not matched to a gene: 3. The CDR3 runs to 16 residues. Germline CDR1 reads MGHRA; CDR2 reads YSYEKL.

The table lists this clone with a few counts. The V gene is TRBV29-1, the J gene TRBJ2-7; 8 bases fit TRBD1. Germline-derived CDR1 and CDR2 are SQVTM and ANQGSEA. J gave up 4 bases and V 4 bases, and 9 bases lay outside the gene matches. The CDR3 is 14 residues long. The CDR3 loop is CSVGGQGNAYEQYF. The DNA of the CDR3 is TGCAGCGTTGGTGGACAGGGTAATGCGTACGAGCAGTACTTC.

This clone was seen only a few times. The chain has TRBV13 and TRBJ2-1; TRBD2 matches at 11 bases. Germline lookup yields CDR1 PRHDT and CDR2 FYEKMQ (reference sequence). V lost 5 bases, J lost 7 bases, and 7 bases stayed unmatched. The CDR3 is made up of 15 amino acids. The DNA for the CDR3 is TGTGCCAGCAGCAAGGGACTAGCGGCCCGAAATGAGCAGTTCTTC. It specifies CASSKGLAARNEQFF. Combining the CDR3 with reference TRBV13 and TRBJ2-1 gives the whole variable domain AAGVIQSPRHLIKEKRETATLKCYPIPRHDTVYWYQQGPGQDPQFLISFYEKMQSDKGSIPDRFSAQQFSDYHSELNMSSLELGDSALYFCASSKGLAARNEQFFGPGTRLTVL.

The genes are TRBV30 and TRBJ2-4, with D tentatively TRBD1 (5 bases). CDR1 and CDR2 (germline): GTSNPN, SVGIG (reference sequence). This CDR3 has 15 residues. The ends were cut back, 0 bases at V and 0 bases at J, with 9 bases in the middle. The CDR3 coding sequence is TGTGCCTGGAGTGTGGGGCTACTAGCCAAAAACATTCAGTACTTC. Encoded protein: CAWSVGLLAKNIQYF. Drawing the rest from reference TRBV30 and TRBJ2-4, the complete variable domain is SQTIHQWPATLVQPVGSPLSLECTVEGTSNPNLYWYRQAAGRGLQLLFYSVGIGQISSEVPQNLSASRPQDRQFILSSKKLLLSDSGFYLCAWSVGLLAKNIQYFGAGTRLSVL.

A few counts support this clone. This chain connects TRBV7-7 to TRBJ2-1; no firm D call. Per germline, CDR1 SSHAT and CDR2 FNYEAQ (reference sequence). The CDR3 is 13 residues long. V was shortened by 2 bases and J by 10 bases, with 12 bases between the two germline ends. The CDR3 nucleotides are TGTGCCAGCAGCTTAAGCATTAGCAACGAGCAGTTCTTC. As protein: CASSLSISNEQFF.

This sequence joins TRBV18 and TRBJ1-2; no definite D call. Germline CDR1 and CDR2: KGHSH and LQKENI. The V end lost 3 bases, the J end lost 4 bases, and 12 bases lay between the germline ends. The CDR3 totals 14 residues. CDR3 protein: CASSPSADGYGYTF. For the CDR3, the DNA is TGTGCCAGCTCACCTTCGGCGGACGGCTATGGCTACACCTTC.

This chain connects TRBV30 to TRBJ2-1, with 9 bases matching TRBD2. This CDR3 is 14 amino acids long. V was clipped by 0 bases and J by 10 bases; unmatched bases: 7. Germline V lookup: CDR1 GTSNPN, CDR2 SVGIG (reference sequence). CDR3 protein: CAWSVPVTSGEQFF. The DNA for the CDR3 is TGTGCCTGGAGTGTCCCAGTGACTAGCGGAGAGCAGTTCTTC.

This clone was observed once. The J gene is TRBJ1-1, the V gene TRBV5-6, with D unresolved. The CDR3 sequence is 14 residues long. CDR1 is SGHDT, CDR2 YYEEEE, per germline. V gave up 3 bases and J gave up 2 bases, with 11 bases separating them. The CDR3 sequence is CASSSVQYNTEAFF. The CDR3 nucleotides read TGTGCCAGCAGCTCAGTACAGTACAACACTGAAGCTTTCTTT.

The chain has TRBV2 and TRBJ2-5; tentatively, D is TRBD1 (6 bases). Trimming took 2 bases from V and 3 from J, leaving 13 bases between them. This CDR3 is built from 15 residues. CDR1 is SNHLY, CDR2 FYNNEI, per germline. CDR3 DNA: TGTGCCAGCAGTGAATTTCGGCAGGGGAAAGAGACCCAGTACTTC. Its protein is CASSEFRQGKETQYF.

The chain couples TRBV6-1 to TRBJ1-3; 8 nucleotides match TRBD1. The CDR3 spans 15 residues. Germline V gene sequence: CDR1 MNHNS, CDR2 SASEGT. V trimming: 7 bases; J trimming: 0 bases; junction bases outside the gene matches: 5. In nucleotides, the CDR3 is TGTGCCAGCAACGGGGGACAGGCCTCTGGAAACACCATATATTTT. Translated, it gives CASNGGQASGNTIYF.

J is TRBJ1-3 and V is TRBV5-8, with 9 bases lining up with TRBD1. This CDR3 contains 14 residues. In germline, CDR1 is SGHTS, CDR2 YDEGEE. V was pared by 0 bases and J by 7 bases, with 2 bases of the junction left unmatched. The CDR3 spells CASSLDRGRNTIYF. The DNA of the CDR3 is TGTGCCAGCAGCTTGGACAGGGGGCGGAACACCATATATTTT.

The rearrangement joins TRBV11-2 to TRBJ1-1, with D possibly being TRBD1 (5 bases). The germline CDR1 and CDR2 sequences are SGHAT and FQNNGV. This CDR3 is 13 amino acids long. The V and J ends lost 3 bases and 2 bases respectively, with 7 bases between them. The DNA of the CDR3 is TGTGCCAGCAGCTTCGGGACCAACACTGAAGCTTTCTTT. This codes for CASSFGTNTEAFF.

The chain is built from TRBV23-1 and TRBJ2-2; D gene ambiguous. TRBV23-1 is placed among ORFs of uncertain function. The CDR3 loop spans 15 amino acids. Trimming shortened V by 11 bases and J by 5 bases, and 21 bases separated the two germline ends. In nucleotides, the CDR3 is TGCGCCCAGTCGACTTTCCGGGTCCAGACCGGGGAGCTGTTTTTT. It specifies CAQSTFRVQTGELFF.

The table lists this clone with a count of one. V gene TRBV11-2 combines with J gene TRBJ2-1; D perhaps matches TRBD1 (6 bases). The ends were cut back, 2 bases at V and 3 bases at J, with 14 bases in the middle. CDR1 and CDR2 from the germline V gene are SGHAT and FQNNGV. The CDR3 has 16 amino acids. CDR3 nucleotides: TGTGCCAGCAGCTTACCTCGGCGGACAGACTACAATGAGCAGTTCTTC. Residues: CASSLPRRTDYNEQFF.

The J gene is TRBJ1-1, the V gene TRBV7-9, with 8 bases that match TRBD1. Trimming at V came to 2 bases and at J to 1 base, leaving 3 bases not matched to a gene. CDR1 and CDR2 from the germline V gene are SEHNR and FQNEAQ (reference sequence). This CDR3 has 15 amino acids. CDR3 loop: CASSLRQGPNTEAFF. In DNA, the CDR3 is TGTGCCAGCAGCTTAAGACAGGGGCCGAACACTGAAGCTTTCTTT.

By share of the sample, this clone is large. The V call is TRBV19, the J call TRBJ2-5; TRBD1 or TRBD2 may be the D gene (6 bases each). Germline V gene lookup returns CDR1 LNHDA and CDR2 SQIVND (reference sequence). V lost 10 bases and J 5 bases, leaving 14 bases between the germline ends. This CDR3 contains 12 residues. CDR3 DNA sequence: TGTGCCACGGACGGGGGCATGGAGACCCAGTACTTC. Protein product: CATDGGMETQYF.

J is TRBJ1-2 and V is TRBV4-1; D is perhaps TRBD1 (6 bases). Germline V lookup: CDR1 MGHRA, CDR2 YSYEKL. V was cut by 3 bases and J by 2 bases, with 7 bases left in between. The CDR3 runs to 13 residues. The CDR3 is CASSQGANYGYTF. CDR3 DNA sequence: TGCGCCAGCAGCCAGGGGGCCAACTATGGCTACACCTTC.

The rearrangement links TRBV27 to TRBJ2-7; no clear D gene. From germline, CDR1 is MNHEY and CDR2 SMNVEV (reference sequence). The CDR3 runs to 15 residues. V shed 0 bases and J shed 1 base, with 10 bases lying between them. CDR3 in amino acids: CASSLSPESSYEQYF. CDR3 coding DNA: TGTGCCAGCAGTTTATCACCAGAATCGTCCTACGAGCAGTACTTC.

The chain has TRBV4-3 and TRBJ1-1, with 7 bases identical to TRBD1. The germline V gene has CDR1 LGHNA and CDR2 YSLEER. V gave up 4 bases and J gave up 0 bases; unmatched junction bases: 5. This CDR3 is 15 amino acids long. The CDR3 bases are TGCGCCAGCAGCCTCGCGGGACAGCTGAACACTGAAGCTTTCTTT. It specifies CASSLAGQLNTEAFF.

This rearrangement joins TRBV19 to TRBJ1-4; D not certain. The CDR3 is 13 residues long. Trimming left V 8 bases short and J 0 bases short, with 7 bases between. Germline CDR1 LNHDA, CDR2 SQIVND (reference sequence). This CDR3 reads CASCVATNEKLFF. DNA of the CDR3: TGTGCCAGTTGCGTTGCAACTAATGAAAAACTGTTTTTT.

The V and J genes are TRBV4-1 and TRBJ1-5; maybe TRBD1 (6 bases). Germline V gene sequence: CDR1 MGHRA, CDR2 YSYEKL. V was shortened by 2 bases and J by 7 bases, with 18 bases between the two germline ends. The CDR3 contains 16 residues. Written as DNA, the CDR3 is TGCGCCAGCAGCCAACCCCAACCCAGGGGCCGGCAGCCCCAGCATTTT. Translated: CASSQPQPRGRQPQHF.

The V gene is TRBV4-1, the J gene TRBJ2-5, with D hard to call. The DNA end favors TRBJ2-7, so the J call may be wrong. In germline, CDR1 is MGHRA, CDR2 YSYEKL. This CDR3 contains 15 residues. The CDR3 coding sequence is TGCGCCAGCAGCCAAGTTAAGGTGTCTACCTACGAGCAGTACTTC. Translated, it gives CASSQVKVSTYEQYF.

CDR3: CASTLGHEQYF. The CDR3 DNA reads TGTGCCAGCACCCTTGGCCACGAGCAGTACTTC. The chain is built from TRBV7-2 and TRBJ2-7; D is unclear. Germline V gene data show CDR1 as SGHTA and CDR2 as FQGNSA. This CDR3 region has 11 residues. V dropped 7 bases and J dropped 5 bases, with 9 bases sitting between them.